The 9 T cell receptor beta chains listed next were all sequenced from one sample in a study of regulatory T cells in long-lasting Graves disease. As to time point: persistent/refractory GD, antithyroid drugs over 5 years with positive TRAb. After RNA was extracted from PBMCs, the TCR library was made from it. The authors built TCR beta libraries using iRepertoire HTBI primers and Arm-PCR of CDR3 regions. TCRdb reprocessed the multiplex PCR reads with MiXCR, giving one entry per CDR3 protein. The profile covers approximately 380,000 distinct CDR3 sequences, with around 20% appearing a single time and less than 25% taken by the ten largest. The material was peripheral blood mononuclear cells (PBMCs), obtained when the disease was refractory, from a patient treated with antithyroid drugs. These receptors all come from a female donor with Graves disease.

This clonotype was picked up a small number of times. This chain uses TRBV11-2 with TRBJ2-7; 9 positions agree with TRBD2. V shed 0 bases and J 2 bases; nucleotides not matched to a gene: 2. Germline CDR1 and CDR2: SGHAT and FQNNGV. This CDR3 is 15 amino acids long. The CDR3 DNA reads as TGTGCCAGCAGCTTAGATTCTAGCGGGGCCTACGAGCAGTACTTC. Translating gives CASSLDSSGAYEQYF.

In this sample, this clonotype turned up many times. The chain carries TRBV12-3 or TRBV12-4 and TRBJ2-2; D is unclear. This CDR3 comprises 14 residues. V was pared by 3 bases and J by 4 bases, with 9 bases between. This CDR3 reads CASSFLSPTGELFF. The CDR3 DNA reads TGTGCCAGCAGTTTTTTGAGCCCCACCGGGGAGCTGTTTTTT.

The chain uses TRBV5-5 and TRBJ2-1; D is unresolved. Per germline, CDR1 SGHKS and CDR2 YYEKEE (reference sequence). CDR3 length equals 16 residues. The V and J ends lost 0 bases and 0 bases respectively, with 10 bases between them. CDR3 protein: CASSLDTASSYNEQFF. DNA of the CDR3: TGTGCCAGCAGCTTGGATACAGCAAGCTCCTACAATGAGCAGTTCTTC.

This chain links TRBV9 with TRBJ2-5; D is perhaps TRBD1 (6 bases). The germline V gene has CDR1 SGDLS and CDR2 YYNGEE. Trimming removed 4 bases from V and 3 bases from J, with 13 bases in between. The CDR3 consists of 14 residues. CDR3 residues: CASSTRDTEETQYF. The CDR3 coding sequence is TGTGCCAGCAGCACCCGGGACACCGAAGAGACCCAGTACTTC.

The V and J genes are TRBV20-1 and TRBJ1-5; maybe TRBD1 (5 bases). The CDR3 is 14 amino acids. Trimming took 7 bases from V and 5 from J, leaving 18 bases between them. Germline V CDR1 and CDR2: DFQATT, SNEGSKA (reference sequence). CDR3 residues: CSVLGMGGDQPQHF. CDR3 nucleotide sequence: TGCAGTGTCCTAGGTATGGGAGGGGATCAGCCCCAGCATTTT.

This clonotype appeared a few times. The chain carries TRBV6-1 and TRBJ2-7, with D perhaps matching TRBD1 or TRBD2 (6 bases each). The CDR3 is 14 residues long. In germline, CDR1 is MNHNS, CDR2 SASEGT. The V gene lost 2 bases and the J gene lost 3 bases, with 11 bases spanning the gap. The CDR3 spells CASSEPGAGYEQYF. CDR3 nucleotide sequence: TGTGCCAGCAGTGAACCGGGGGCGGGCTACGAGCAGTACTTC.

This clonotype was detected ten times or more. The chain joins TRBV11-2 to TRBJ2-5, with D maybe TRBD2 (5 bases). This CDR3 region has 15 residues. Deletions cut 5 bases from V and 1 base from J, with 14 bases between. The germline V gene encodes CDR1 SGHAT and CDR2 FQNNGV. The CDR3: CASSHEGIIQETQYF. For the CDR3, the DNA is TGTGCCAGCAGCCACGAGGGTATAATCCAAGAGACCCAGTACTTC. Filled out from reference TRBV11-2 and TRBJ2-5, the complete variable domain reads EAGVAQSPRYKIIEKRQSVAFWCNPISGHATLYWYQQILGQGPKLLIQFQNNGVVDDSQLPKDRFSAERLKGVDSTLKIQPAKLEDSAVYLCASSHEGIIQETQYFGPGTRLLVL.

The chain combines TRBV19 with TRBJ1-2; TRBD1 aligns across 9 bases. This CDR3 is built from 14 residues. The ends lost 3 bases at V and 6 bases at J; junction bases unmatched: 5. Germline V lookup: CDR1 LNHDA, CDR2 SQIVND (reference sequence). The CDR3 loop is CASSIRTGVNGYTF. For the CDR3, the DNA is TGTGCCAGTAGTATTAGGACAGGGGTCAATGGCTACACCTTC.

The chain joins TRBV19 to TRBJ1-5; 7 nucleotides line up with TRBD1. The germline V gene has CDR1 LNHDA and CDR2 SQIVND (reference sequence). This CDR3 comprises 16 residues. V shed 3 bases and J 6 bases; nucleotides not matched to a gene: 11. CDR3 amino acids: CASSIPTGIGGQPQHF. The CDR3 DNA reads TGTGCCAGTAGTATCCCGACAGGGATCGGGGGTCAGCCCCAGCATTTT.